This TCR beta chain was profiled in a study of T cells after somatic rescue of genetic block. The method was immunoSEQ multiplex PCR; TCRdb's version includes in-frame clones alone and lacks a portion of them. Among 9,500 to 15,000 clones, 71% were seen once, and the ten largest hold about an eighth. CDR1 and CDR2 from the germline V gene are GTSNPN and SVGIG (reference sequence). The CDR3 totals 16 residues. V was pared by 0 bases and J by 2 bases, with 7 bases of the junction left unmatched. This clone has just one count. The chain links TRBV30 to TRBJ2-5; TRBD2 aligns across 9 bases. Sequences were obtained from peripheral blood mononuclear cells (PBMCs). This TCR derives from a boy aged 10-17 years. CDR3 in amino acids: CAWSVPPGLAQETQYF. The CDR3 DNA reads TGTGCCTGGAGTGTACCACCGGGACTAGCTCAAGAGACCCAGTACTTC.